This TCR beta chain was retrieved from a study of blood T cell repertoires in COVID-19 (dated by TCRdb to between 2020 and 2021). Regarding the research as a whole: Samples from collaborators originated in the United States, Italy and Spain and spanned both the acute and convalescent phases of COVID-19. The prospective study material was composed of cDNA or gDNA derived from T cells, B-cell-depleted T cells, or PBMCs. Subjects who had been exposed to COVID-19, were actively infected with it, or had recovered from it provided the deeply sampled blood TCRbeta repertoires that made up the dataset. The repertoires were released in a freely available public database intended as a resource for research on the immune response to SARS-CoV-2. The samples were drawn from the first 160 participants of the ongoing ImmuneRACE study and from more than 1,000 subjects provided by 6 global collaborators. A de-identified subject ID, COVID-19 status, age in years and sex were almost always included in the sample metadata. Where available, HLA class I and class II types were taken from metadata supplied by the sample provider and were not determined by assay-based typing.

Each collaborating institution followed its own protocols to collect whole blood in K2EDTA tubes. For TCRbeta analysis, collaborators shipped samples as frozen whole blood, isolated PBMCs, or DNA extracted from either of those sample types. The paper as a whole reports these results and caveats: The quantity of clinical and demographic metadata differed by source and by participant and was supplied without curation.

As regards this clone: The antigen it recognizes is unknown. Per-nucleotide qualities are absent, and no much larger clonotype sits a single base away.

TCRbeta CDR3 regions were amplified from genomic DNA by means of the immunoSEQ Assay, a bias-controlled multiplex PCR. The study's own analysis went as follows. The number of nucleated cells in each sample was estimated from the amplification of reference gene primers within the assay. Sequence reads were collapsed and filtered to measure the absolute abundance of every unique TCRbeta CDR3 rearrangement. Productive Simpson clonality was computed per sample as the square root of Simpson's diversity index over productive rearrangements. Drawn from immuneACCESS, this table holds only the in-frame rearrangements with V and J called that TCRdb kept. Clones are partly lost; checked studies trace under half to an unresolved V gene and leave the rest unexplained. V and J calls and clone size come straight from that table; D and trimming were deduced from the DNA. The sample table shows some 80,000 clones, and 84% are seen once. The ten largest clones represent roughly 4% of the sample.

The CDR3, from cysteine to phenylalanine, totals 15 residues. Only the CDR3 portion is preserved as DNA: 45 bases, with reading frame beginning at the first base. The germline V gene supplies CDR1 SGHTA and CDR2 FQGNSA. V is trimmed back by 2 bases and J by 7 bases, and the junction contains 8 bases that no gene match accounts for. The sequence derives from a man aged 50-59 years with acute or convalescent COVID-19. The receptor chain draws on TRBV7-2 and TRBJ1-5; 7 bases in the junction line up with TRBD1. Specimen: peripheral blood. The DNA reads TGTGCCAGCAGCTTAACAGGGGACCAAGGCCAGCCCCAGCATTTT. This yields the protein CASSLTGDQGQPQHF. Outside the CDR3, residues come from the reference TRBV7-2 and TRBJ1-5 proteins, so the full variable domain is: GAGVSQSPSNKVTEKGKDVELRCDPISGHTALYWYRQSLGQGLEFLIYFQGNSAPDKSGLPSDRFSAERTGGSVSTLTIQRTQQEDSAVYLCASSLTGDQGQPQHFGDGTRLSIL.